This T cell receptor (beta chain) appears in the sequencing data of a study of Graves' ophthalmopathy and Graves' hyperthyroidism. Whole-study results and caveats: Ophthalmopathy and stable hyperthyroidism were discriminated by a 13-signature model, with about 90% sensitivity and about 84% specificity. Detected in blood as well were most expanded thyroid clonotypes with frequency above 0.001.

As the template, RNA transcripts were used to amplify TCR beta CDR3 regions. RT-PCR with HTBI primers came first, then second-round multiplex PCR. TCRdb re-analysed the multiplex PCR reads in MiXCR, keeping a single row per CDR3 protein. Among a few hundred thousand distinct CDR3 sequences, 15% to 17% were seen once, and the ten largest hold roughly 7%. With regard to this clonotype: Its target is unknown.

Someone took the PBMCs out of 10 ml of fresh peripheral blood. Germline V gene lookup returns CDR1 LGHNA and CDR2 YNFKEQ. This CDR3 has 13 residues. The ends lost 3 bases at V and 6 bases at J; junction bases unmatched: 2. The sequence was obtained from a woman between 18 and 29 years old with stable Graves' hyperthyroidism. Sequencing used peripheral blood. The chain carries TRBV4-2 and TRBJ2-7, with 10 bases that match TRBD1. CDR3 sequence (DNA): TGTGCCAGCAGCCACCGGACAGGGGGCGAGCAGTACTTC. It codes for CASSHRTGGEQYF.